Sequencing of this T cell receptor beta chain was carried out in a study of blood T cell repertoires in COVID-19. CDR1 MNHEY and CDR2 SMNVEV come from the germline V gene (reference sequence). This CDR3 comprises 17 residues. V dropped 7 bases and J dropped 8; count of bases not matched to a gene: 11. How the authors handled the data: Researchers report that nucleated cell counts were estimated from reference gene primer amplification. Here immunoSEQ multiplex PCR was the method, and the copy in TCRdb shows in-frame clones only, minus some. For V, J and clone size, that table is used; D and trimming come from the DNA. This sample has under 60,000 clones, with 65% to 80% found just once.

The rearrangement links TRBV27 to TRBJ2-2, with 15 bases fitting TRBD2. The sample consisted of peripheral blood. The source of this sequence is a human donor with active or convalescent COVID-19. The donor label of this sample is uncertain. The CDR3 DNA reads as TGTGCCAGCACCTCCTCCGGGACTAGCGGGAGGAGGGGGGAGCTGTTTTTT. It yields the protein CASTSSGTSGRRGELFF.